A selection of T cell receptor beta chains follows, all from one sample in a study of regulatory T cells in long-lasting Graves disease. MiXCR, applied by TCRdb to the multiplex PCR reads, yields one record per CDR3 protein. The sample holds around 250,000 distinct CDR3 sequences, about 19% seen once. The material sequenced was peripheral blood mononuclear cells (PBMCs), taken at new diagnosis, from a patient treated with antithyroid drugs. Source of these receptors: a female donor with Graves disease. CDR3s include the opening cysteine and the closing phenylalanine or tryptophan. D genes are given only for firm matches. The listing skips clone size in some rows; elsewhere it reads once, few, many or a size class.

TRBJ2-7 | TRBV9 | . | TRBD1 | CASSVAGGNYEQYF | TGTGCCAGCAGCGTAGCAGGGGGCAACTACGAGCAGTACTTC
TRBJ2-7 | TRBV10-2 | many | . | CASSEPTPGSYEQYF | TGCGCCAGCAGTGAGCCCACCCCGGGGAGCTACGAGCAGTACTTC
TRBJ2-2 | TRBV5-8 | many | . | CASNPRGAGTGELFF | TGTGCCAGCAACCCACGGGGGGCAGGGACCGGGGAGCTGTTTTTT
TRBJ1-4 | TRBV5-1 | many | . | CASSYTGSNEKLFF | TGCGCCAGCAGCTATACAGGGTCTAATGAAAAACTGTTTTTT
TRBJ1-2 | TRBV6-1 | many | . | CASSNGVLYGYTF | TGTGCCAGCAGCAACGGGGTACTCTATGGCTACACCTTC
TRBJ2-5 | TRBV11-3 | many | . | CASSSGGTLQETQYF | TGTGCCAGCAGCTCAGGAGGGACCCTCCAAGAGACCCAGTACTTC
TRBJ1-2 | TRBV18 | many | . | CASSPPGSPGGYTF | TGTGCCAGCTCACCACCAGGGTCTCCGGGCGGCTACACCTTC
TRBJ2-5 | TRBV5-1 | few | . | CASSLASRAEQETQYF | TGCGCCAGCAGCTTGGCCTCCCGGGCAGAACAAGAGACCCAGTACTTC
TRBJ1-5 | TRBV30 | many | . | CAWSREVYSNQPQHF | TGTGCCTGGAGTCGGGAGGTTTATAGCAATCAGCCCCAGCATTTT
TRBJ2-7 | TRBV5-1 | many | TRBD1 | CASSTGDRTYEQYF | TGCGCCAGCAGCACCGGGGACAGGACCTACGAGCAGTACTTC
TRBJ2-5 | TRBV20-1 | . | TRBD2 | CSAALHLAGGPEAQYF | TGCAGTGCTGCGCTACATCTAGCGGGAGGTCCAGAGGCCCAGTACTTC
TRBJ1-2 | TRBV20-1 | many | . | CSARVPGSTYGYTF | TGCAGTGCTAGAGTCCCAGGGAGCACGTATGGCTACACCTTC
TRBJ2-1 | TRBV5-1 | many | TRBD1 | CASSSTGSRSYNEQFF | TGCGCCAGCAGCTCGACAGGGTCCCGCTCCTACAATGAGCAGTTCTTC
TRBJ2-6 | TRBV19 | few | TRBD1 | CASTGAGDSSGANVLTF | TGTGCCAGTACGGGTGCAGGGGACAGCTCTGGGGCCAACGTCCTGACTTTC